The following is a T cell receptor beta chain sequence with its context. The sample contains more than one DNA sequence encoding this CDR3. This entry comes from a study of shared clonotypes between healthy human individuals. Researchers partitioned CD4+ cells into CD45RA+ naive and CD45RA-negative memory subsets. Trimming removed 2 bases from V and 2 bases from J, with 7 bases in between. From germline, CDR1 is SGHRS and CDR2 YFSETQ. This CDR3 spans 13 amino acids. Sequencing was performed with immunoSEQ multiplex PCR; in TCRdb, only in-frame clones are kept and a portion is missing. Altogether 2 million or so clones are present, roughly 94% being singletons, with the ten largest covering roughly 0.13%.

The J gene is TRBJ2-5, the V gene TRBV5-1; D perhaps matches TRBD2 (5 bases). Sequencing was done on a sample of naive CD4+ T cells sorted from blood. As to subset: CD45RA+ positively selected. The receptor comes from a man aged 18 to 30 in good health. The CDR3 loop is CASSLPGQETQYF. DNA of the CDR3: TGCGCCAGCAGCTTACCGGGACAAGAGACCCAGTACTTC.